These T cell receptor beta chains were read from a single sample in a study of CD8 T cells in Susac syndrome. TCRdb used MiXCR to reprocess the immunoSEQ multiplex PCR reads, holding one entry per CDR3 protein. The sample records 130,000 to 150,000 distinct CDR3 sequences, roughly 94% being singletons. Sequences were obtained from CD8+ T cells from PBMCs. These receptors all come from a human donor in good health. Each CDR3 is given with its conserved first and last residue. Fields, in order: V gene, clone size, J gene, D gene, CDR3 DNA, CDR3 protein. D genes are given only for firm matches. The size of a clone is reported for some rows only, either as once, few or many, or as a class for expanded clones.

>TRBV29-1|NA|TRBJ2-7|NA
TGCAGCGTTTACGTCTCCTACGAGCAGTACTTC
CSVYVSYEQYF
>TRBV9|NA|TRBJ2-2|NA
TGTGCCAGCAGCGTAGGGCAGGACACCGGGGAGCTGTTTTTT
CASSVGQDTGELFF
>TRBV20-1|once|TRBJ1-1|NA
TGCAGTGCTAGAGATCTGGAAGGCACTGAAGCTTTCTTT
CSARDLEGTEAFF
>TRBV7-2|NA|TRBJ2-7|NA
TGTGCCAGCAGCCCGGGACCTCTCCTATACGAGCAGTACTTC
CASSPGPLLYEQYF
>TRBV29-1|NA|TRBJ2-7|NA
TGCAGCGCAAGCGGCTACTCCTACGAGCAGTACTTC
CSASGYSYEQYF
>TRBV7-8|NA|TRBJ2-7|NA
TGTGCCAGCAGCTTAGCCCCAGACGCCTACGAGCAGTACTTC
CASSLAPDAYEQYF
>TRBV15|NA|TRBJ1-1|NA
TGTGCCACCAGCGCCGACACGAACACTGAAGCTTTCTTT
CATSADTNTEAFF
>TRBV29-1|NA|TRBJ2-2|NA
TGCAGCGTTGTGGGCAGGGGCACCGGGGAGCTGTTTTTT
CSVVGRGTGELFF
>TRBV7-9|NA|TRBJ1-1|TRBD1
TGTGCCAGCGAGCACAGGGGGGACACTGAAGCTTTCTTT
CASEHRGDTEAFF
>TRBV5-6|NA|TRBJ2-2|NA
TGTGCCAGCAGCTTCCAGTTCAGGGCCGGGGAGCTGTTTTTT
CASSFQFRAGELFF
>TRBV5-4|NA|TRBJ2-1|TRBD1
TGTGCCAGCAGCTTTTTGTGGACAGGGGGACTCAATGAGCAGTTCTTC
CASSFLWTGGLNEQFF
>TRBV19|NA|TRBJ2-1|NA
TGTGCCAGTAGTGCTGGTACCTCCAATGAGCAGTTCTTC
CASSAGTSNEQFF
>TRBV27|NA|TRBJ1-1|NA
TGTGCCAGCAGGTCGGGTAGTGAAGCTTTCTTT
CASRSGSEAFF
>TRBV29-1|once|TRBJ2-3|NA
TGCAGCGTCTCCGGGGCCACTACGGATACGCAGTATTTT
CSVSGATTDTQYF
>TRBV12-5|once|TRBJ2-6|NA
TGTGCTAGTGAGGCAGGTCACGACCCTGGGGCCAACGTCCTGACTTTC
CASEAGHDPGANVLTF
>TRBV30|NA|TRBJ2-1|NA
TGTGCCTGGAATGCAGACAATGAGCAGTTCTTC
CAWNADNEQFF
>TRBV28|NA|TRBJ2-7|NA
TGTGCCAGCAGTGTCAGGGGAGGGTCCTACGAGCAGTACTTC
CASSVRGGSYEQYF
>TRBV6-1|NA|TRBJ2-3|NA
TGTGCCAGCAGTTTCGGGGGAGGCGTGGATACGCAGTATTTT
CASSFGGGVDTQYF
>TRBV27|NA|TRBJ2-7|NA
TGTGCCAGCAGTTTATCCGGGGGCCTCAGGTACTTC
CASSLSGGLRYF
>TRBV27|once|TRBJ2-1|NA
TGTGCCAGTCACTATTACAATGAGCAGTTCTTC
CASHYYNEQFF
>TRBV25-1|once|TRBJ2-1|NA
TGTGCCAGCAGTTTCGCGGGCTCCTACAATGAGCAGTTCTTC
CASSFAGSYNEQFF
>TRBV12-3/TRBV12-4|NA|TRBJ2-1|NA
TGTGCCAGCAGCCAGGACAGCGAGCAGTTCTTC
CASSQDSEQFF
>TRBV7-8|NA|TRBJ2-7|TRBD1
TGTGCCAGCAGCTTAGCGGGACAGGGGGCAACCTACGAGCAGTACTTC
CASSLAGQGATYEQYF
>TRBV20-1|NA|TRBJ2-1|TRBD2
TGCAGTGCTAGAGACCTACTAGCGGGAGGACGGGATCGCTCCTACAATGAGCAGTTCTTC
CSARDLLAGGRDRSYNEQFF
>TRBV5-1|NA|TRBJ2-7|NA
TGCGCCAGCACCGGACAAACCTACGAGCAGTACTTC
CASTGQTYEQYF
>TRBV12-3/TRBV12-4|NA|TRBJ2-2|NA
TGTGCCAGCAGTTTTACGGCCGGGGAGCTGTTTTTT
CASSFTAGELFF
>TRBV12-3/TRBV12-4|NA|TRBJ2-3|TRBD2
TGTGCCAGCAGTGCCGCTGGGGGGGGAGATACGCAGTATTTT
CASSAAGGGDTQYF
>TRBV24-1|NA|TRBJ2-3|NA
TGTGCCACCAGGGAGTCTCGAGGGGCGCAGGGAGATACGCAGTATTTT
CATRESRGAQGDTQYF
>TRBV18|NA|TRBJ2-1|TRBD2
TGTGCCAGCTCACCAGTGGCGGGAGGGCCTTGGAATGAGCAGTTCTTC
CASSPVAGGPWNEQFF
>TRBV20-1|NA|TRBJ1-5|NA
TGCAGTGCTACGACAGAGCTTTATAGCAATCAGCCCCAGCATTTT
CSATTELYSNQPQHF
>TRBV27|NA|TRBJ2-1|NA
TGTGCCAGCAGTTTATTCTGGAGCTCCTACAATGAGCAGTTCTTC
CASSLFWSSYNEQFF
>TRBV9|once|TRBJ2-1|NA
TGTGCCAGCAGCCCAATTGTCGGGCCCTACAATGAGCAGTTCTTC
CASSPIVGPYNEQFF
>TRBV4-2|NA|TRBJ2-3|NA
TGTGCCAGCAGCCAAACCAGAGATACGCAGTATTTT
CASSQTRDTQYF
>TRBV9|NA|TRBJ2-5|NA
TGTGCCAGCAGCGTAGACAGCTGGCACCAAGAGACCCAGTACTTC
CASSVDSWHQETQYF
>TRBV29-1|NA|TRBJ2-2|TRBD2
TGCAGCGTTGACGTATTAGCGGGAGGGGTTTCCGGGGAGCTGTTTTTT
CSVDVLAGGVSGELFF
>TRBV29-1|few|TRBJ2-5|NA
TGCAGCCACCTGGCCCAAGAGACCCAGTACTTC
CSHLAQETQYF
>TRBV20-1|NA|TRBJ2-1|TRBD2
TGCAGTGCTAGGGGGCTGTTGGCTAGCGGGAGATATGAGCAGTTCTTC
CSARGLLASGRYEQFF
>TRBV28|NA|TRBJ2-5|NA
TGTGCCAGCAGTTTGGCTTCGTACCAAGAGACCCAGTACTTC
CASSLASYQETQYF
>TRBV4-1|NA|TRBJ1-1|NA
TGCGCCAGCAGCCAAGTTGAGGCAGGCCGAATCGAGGCTTTCTTT
CASSQVEAGRIEAFF
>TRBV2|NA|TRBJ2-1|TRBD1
TGTGCCAGCAGTCCTGGACAGGGGGAGGATGAGCAGTTCTTC
CASSPGQGEDEQFF